These 20 T cell receptor beta chains originate from one sample sequenced in a study of CD8 T cells in ankylosing spondylitis. TCRdb fed the 5' RACE reads into MiXCR, producing one record per CDR3 protein. The sample has roughly 69,000 distinct CDR3 sequences, less than 6% seen once; the top ten hold over 2%. Sequencing was done on a sample of blood, either unsorted or a sorted T cell fraction (not recorded which). The receptors stem from a male donor with ankylosing spondylitis or in good health (not recorded which).

This clonotype was observed many times. The chain carries TRBV20-1 and TRBJ2-5; 8 bases line up with TRBD2. The CDR3 loop spans 16 amino acids. V shed 5 bases, J shed 2 bases, and the junction held 13 bases outside the gene matches. Germline V gene lookup returns CDR1 DFQATT and CDR2 SNEGSKA (reference sequence). Here the CDR3 DNA reads TGCAGTGCTGCCCTTGGGCAGGGACTAGGGCAAGAGACCCAGTACTTC. Translating it yields CSAALGQGLGQETQYF.

This clonotype has at least ten counts. The V call is TRBV9, the J call TRBJ2-3, with 9 bases lining up with TRBD2. The CDR3 length is 17 residues. V dropped 0 bases and J dropped 2; count of bases not matched to a gene: 7. From germline, CDR1 is SGDLS and CDR2 YYNGEE. DNA for the CDR3: TGTGCCAGCAGCGTAGGTGGTAGCGGGGGATACACAGATACGCAGTATTTT. It encodes CASSVGGSGGYTDTQYF.

Many counts were recorded for this clonotype. This chain connects TRBV7-9 to TRBJ2-1; no reliable D call. The length of the CDR3 is 12 residues. Deletions cut 2 bases from V and 8 bases from J, with 7 bases between. Germline V lookup: CDR1 SEHNR, CDR2 FQNEAQ (reference sequence). The CDR3 DNA sequence: TGTGCCAGCAGCTTAAATAGGGATGAGCAGTTCTTC. Translated: CASSLNRDEQFF.

Many counts were recorded for this clonotype. In DNA, the CDR3 is TGTGCCAGCAGCTTAGAGGGGAGGGCCCTCCACTTT. Translated: CASSLEGRALHF. The chain employs TRBV11-2 and TRBJ1-6; D is uncertain. V lost 0 bases to trimming and J lost 14 bases, with 8 bases between them. The CDR3 covers 12 residues. Germline V lookup: CDR1 SGHAT, CDR2 FQNNGV.

CDR3 DNA sequence: TGTGCCAGCAGCTTAGTGGGGGGCACAGGCAGCACTGAAGCTTTCTTT. As protein: CASSLVGGTGSTEAFF. This rearrangement joins TRBV7-9 to TRBJ1-1; maybe TRBD1 (6 bases). The V and J ends lost 1 base and 4 bases respectively, with 16 bases between them. The CDR3 has 16 amino acids. CDR1 SEHNR and CDR2 FQNEAQ come from the germline V gene (reference sequence).

This clonotype was seen ten or more times. V and J are TRBV5-1 and TRBJ1-1; TRBD1 matches 8 bases. V lost 1 base, J lost 6 bases, and 17 bases stayed unmatched. Germline V CDR1 and CDR2: SGHRS, YFSETQ. The CDR3 totals 18 residues. The CDR3 protein is CASSLSSPPGTGGAEAFF. Written as DNA, the CDR3 is TGCGCCAGCAGCTTGTCCTCCCCCCCAGGGACAGGAGGGGCTGAAGCTTTCTTT.

This clonotype was counted at least ten times. The CDR3 sequence is CASRFPMGASYEQYF. CDR3 DNA: TGTGCCAGCAGATTCCCGATGGGGGCTAGCTACGAGCAGTACTTC. The gene calls are TRBV2 and TRBJ2-7; a possible D gene is TRBD1 (6 bases). Germline CDR1 SNHLY, CDR2 FYNNEI. Trimming pared 6 bases from V and 3 bases from J, leaving 18 bases between. The CDR3 has 15 residues.

Points on this clonotype: Given a much more abundant clone one base away, this may be a read error. The chain is built from TRBV11-2 and TRBJ2-2, with a tentative D call TRBD2 (7 bases). This CDR3 comprises 16 residues. The germline V and J ends were trimmed by 1 base and 4 bases, with 13 bases remaining between them. Germline loops: CDR1 SGHAT, CDR2 FQNNGV. In nucleotides, the CDR3 is TGTGCCAGCAGCTTAGTTGCGGGGGCGGGCACCGGGGAGCTGTTTTTT. Residues: CASSLVAGAGTGELFF.

This clonotype was observed at least ten times. The genes are TRBV29-1 and TRBJ2-5, with a tentative D call TRBD2 (7 bases). CDR3 length: 16 residues. Looked up from germline, CDR1 is SQVTM and CDR2 is ANQGSEA. Trimming took 5 bases from V and 1 from J, leaving 20 bases between them. The CDR3 region is CSVTRGPRTSQETQYF. Written as DNA, the CDR3 is TGCAGCGTTACGCGGGGGCCTAGGACCAGCCAAGAGACCCAGTACTTC.

This clonotype was recorded many times. The rearrangement links TRBV4-3 to TRBJ2-2; 10 nucleotides agree with TRBD2. The V gene's germline CDR1 is LGHNA and CDR2 YSLEER. The V and J ends lost 3 bases and 6 bases, in that order; junction bases with no gene match: 7. CDR3 length: 16 residues. The CDR3 region is CASSHVEAGGSGELFF. In nucleotides, the CDR3 is TGCGCCAGCAGCCACGTCGAAGCGGGGGGGTCCGGGGAGCTGTTTTTT.

There are many counts of this clonotype. This chain links TRBV29-1 with TRBJ1-3; a possible D gene is TRBD1 (6 bases). The length of the CDR3 is 15 residues. Germline-derived CDR1 and CDR2 are SQVTM and ANQGSEA. V gave up 0 bases and J gave up 1 base, with 10 bases separating them. CDR3: CSVEDQGRSGNTIYF. In nucleotides, the CDR3 is TGCAGCGTTGAAGATCAGGGGAGGTCTGGAAACACCATATATTTT.

This clonotype was recorded many times. CDR3 region: CASSEARAAGNTIYF. In nucleotides, the CDR3 is TGTGCCAGCAGTGAAGCAAGGGCCGCTGGAAACACCATATATTTT. The chain combines TRBV2 with TRBJ1-3; no definite D call. In germline, CDR1 is SNHLY, CDR2 FYNNEI. This CDR3 comprises 15 residues. V was pared by 0 bases and J by 2 bases, with 8 bases between.

The chain carries TRBV12-3 or TRBV12-4 and TRBJ2-1; D unresolved. V lost 7 bases and J lost 1, with 26 bases in between. This CDR3 has 19 residues. CDR3 region: CASTKRRLRTPRSYNEQFF. The CDR3, as DNA: TGTGCCAGCACCAAACGGCGGCTTCGGACCCCCCGGTCCTACAATGAGCAGTTCTTC.

This clonotype occurred many times. The V call is TRBV2, the J call TRBJ2-7, with a possible D match to TRBD2 (5 bases). The CDR3 covers 13 residues. V lost 6 bases and J lost 5, with 14 bases in between. Per the germline V gene, CDR1 is SNHLY and CDR2 is FYNNEI. As DNA, the CDR3 is TGTGCCAGCAGCCGGGAAGCTAGACACGAGCAGTACTTC. This codes for CASSREARHEQYF.

This clonotype was observed at least ten times. J is TRBJ2-6 and V is TRBV3-1; TRBD1 is a possible D gene (5 bases). Germline assignment: CDR1 LGHDT and CDR2 YNNKEL (reference sequence). This CDR3 comprises 15 residues. V lost 4 bases, J lost 0 bases, and 7 bases lay in between. CDR3 protein: CASSPDNSGANVLTF. CDR3 in DNA: TGTGCCAGCAGCCCGGACAACTCTGGGGCCAACGTCCTGACTTTC.

This clonotype was detected many times. In DNA form, the CDR3 reads TGTGCCAGCAGTCCACTCAATCAGCCCCAGCATTTT. Translated: CASSPLNQPQHF. The chain couples TRBV12-3 or TRBV12-4 to TRBJ1-5; D is ambiguous. The CDR3 spans 12 residues. Between the trimmed V and J ends, which lost 5 bases and 3 bases, there was a span of 5 bases.

The table lists this clonotype with many counts. The V call is TRBV20-1, the J call TRBJ2-2; 7 positions match TRBD1. The CDR3 spans 15 residues. V gave up 0 bases and J gave up 1 base; unmatched junction bases: 2. Germline V gene lookup returns CDR1 DFQATT and CDR2 SNEGSKA (reference sequence). The chain's CDR3 is CSAREQGKNTGELFF. The CDR3 nucleotides read TGCAGTGCTAGAGAACAGGGGAAGAACACCGGGGAGCTGTTTTTT.

This clonotype was seen repeatedly, ten times or more. The chain recombines TRBV5-6 with TRBJ2-2; 8 positions agree with TRBD1. The trim removed 3 bases at V and 5 bases at J, leaving 6 bases unmatched. The CDR3 runs to 15 residues. Looked up from germline, CDR1 is SGHDT and CDR2 is YYEEEE. CDR3 DNA: TGTGCCAGCAGCTCCGGACAGGGAAGAACCGGGGAGCTGTTTTTT. Protein: CASSSGQGRTGELFF.

This clonotype was picked up many times. The J gene is TRBJ1-5, the V gene TRBV12-3 or TRBV12-4, with D uncertain. The CDR3 consists of 15 residues. V lost 1 base to trimming and J lost 3 bases, with 10 bases between them. Here the CDR3 DNA reads TGTGCCAGCAGTTTAGACAACTCCCACAATCAGCCCCAGCATTTT. Encoded protein: CASSLDNSHNQPQHF.

There are many counts of this clonotype. V is TRBV5-1 and J is TRBJ2-7; 8 bases match TRBD1. V shed 1 base, J shed 0 bases, and the junction held 6 bases outside the gene matches. Germline V gene lookup returns CDR1 SGHRS and CDR2 YFSETQ. The CDR3 sequence is 16 residues long. The CDR3 loop reads CASSLLGQGTSYEQYF. The DNA for the CDR3 is TGCGCCAGCAGCTTGCTCGGACAGGGTACCTCCTACGAGCAGTACTTC. Complete variable domain (other parts from reference TRBV5-1 and TRBJ2-7): KAGVTQTPRYLIKTRGQQVTLSCSPISGHRSVSWYQQTPGQGLQFLFEYFSETQRNKGNFPGRFSGRQFSNSRSEMNVSTLELGDSALYLCASSLLGQGTSYEQYFGPGTRLTVT.